This is a list of T cell receptor beta chains from one sample in a study of T cell changes during pregnancy in multiple sclerosis. TCRdb's copy holds only in-frame clones and misses some; the assay was immunoSEQ multiplex PCR. The sample has 65,000 to 85,000 clones, approximately 93% seen once. The source was peripheral blood, collected in the second trimester of pregnancy. Receptors were obtained from a female donor with multiple sclerosis, enrolled in a pregnancy study. Both conserved end residues are part of each CDR3. Each record gives: clone size, V gene, D gene, J gene, CDR3 DNA, CDR3 protein. A D gene is named only where the DNA matches it firmly. Clone size is stated in some rows and not others, as once, few, many or a class when expanded.

few	TRBV11-2	TRBD1	TRBJ1-5	TGTGCCAGCAGCCCAGGGGGTGAGGGCAATCAGCCCCAGCATTTT	CASSPGGEGNQPQHF
NA	TRBV6-5	NA	TRBJ1-2	TGTGCCAGCAGTTCAGCTCAGGGAGGTTTGCATGGCTACACCTTC	CASSSAQGGLHGYTF
NA	TRBV14	TRBD1	TRBJ1-2	TGTGCCAGCAGCCAGTACGGGACAGGGGCGGCTAACTATGGCTACACCTTC	CASSQYGTGAANYGYTF
NA	TRBV30	TRBD1	TRBJ1-1	TGTGCCGGACAGGGGAACACTGAAGCTTTCTTT	CAGQGNTEAFF
few	TRBV11-2	NA	TRBJ1-1	TGTGCCAGCCGGATCCTGGGGGGGATGAACACTGAAGCTTTCTTT	CASRILGGMNTEAFF
NA	TRBV5-4	NA	TRBJ2-7	TGTGCCAGCAGCTCCGGTGCGGTCTCGCCCTACGAGCAGTACTTC	CASSSGAVSPYEQYF
NA	TRBV19	NA	TRBJ1-1	TGTGCCAGTAGCGAACAGGGCTTAACGGAAGCTTTCTTT	CASSEQGLTEAFF
NA	TRBV28	NA	TRBJ1-5	TGTGCCGGGCGGGGGGGGAGCAATCAGCCCCAGCATTTT	CAGRGGSNQPQHF
NA	TRBV13	TRBD1	TRBJ1-4	TGTGCCAGCAGCCGCGGGACAGTCAATGAAAAACTGTTTTTT	CASSRGTVNEKLFF
NA	TRBV19	TRBD1	TRBJ1-1	TGTGCCAGTAGTATCTCGCAGGGGGCCGGCACTGAAGCTTTCTTT	CASSISQGAGTEAFF
NA	TRBV5-1	TRBD2	TRBJ2-3	TGCGCCAGCAGCCCGGGAAACCAACTAGCGCCAAGGGATACGCAGTATTTT	CASSPGNQLAPRDTQYF
NA	TRBV7-9	TRBD2	TRBJ2-1	TGTGCCAGCAGCCCACCGGGACTAGGGGACAATGAGCAGTTCTTC	CASSPPGLGDNEQFF
once	TRBV5-1	NA	TRBJ2-2	TGCGCCAGCAGCTTGGGTGGCAGTAACACCGGGGAGCTGTTTTTT	CASSLGGSNTGELFF
NA	TRBV6-1	NA	TRBJ2-6	TGTGCCAGCAGAGCGAGGGCGCGGGGGGCCAACGTCCTGACTTTC	CASRARARGANVLTF
NA	TRBV10-3	TRBD2	TRBJ2-3	TGTGCCATCAGTGATAGCGGGAGGAATAGTCCCACAGATACGCAGTATTTT	CAISDSGRNSPTDTQYF
NA	TRBV10-1	TRBD1	TRBJ2-7	TGCGCCAGCAACAACAGGGGGGACACGTACGAGCAGTACTTC	CASNNRGDTYEQYF
NA	TRBV14	NA	TRBJ2-7	TGTGCCAGCAGCCAGAGCAACGAGCAGTACTTC	CASSQSNEQYF
NA	TRBV10-2	NA	TRBJ1-1	TGCGCCAGCAGTGATCCCAGGGAGGTAGGGAACACTGAAGCTTTCTTT	CASSDPREVGNTEAFF
NA	TRBV19	NA	TRBJ2-3	TGTGCCAGTCTAGCGCGTAGCACAGATACGCAGTATTTT	CASLARSTDTQYF
NA	TRBV5-8	NA	TRBJ1-2	TGTGCCAGCAGCTTGGGGGCAGCTACTAACTATGGCTACACCTTC	CASSLGAATNYGYTF